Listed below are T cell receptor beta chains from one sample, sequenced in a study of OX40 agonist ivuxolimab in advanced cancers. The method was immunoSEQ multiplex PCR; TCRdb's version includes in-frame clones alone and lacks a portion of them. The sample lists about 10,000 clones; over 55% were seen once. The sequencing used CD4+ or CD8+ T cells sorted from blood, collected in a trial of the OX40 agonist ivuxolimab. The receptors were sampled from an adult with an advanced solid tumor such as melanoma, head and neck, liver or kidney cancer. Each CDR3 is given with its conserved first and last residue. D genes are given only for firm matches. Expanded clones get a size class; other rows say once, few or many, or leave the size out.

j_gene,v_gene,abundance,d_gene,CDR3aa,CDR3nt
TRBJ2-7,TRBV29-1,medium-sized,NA,CTEGMTYEQYF,TGCACGGAGGGGATGACCTACGAGCAGTACTTC
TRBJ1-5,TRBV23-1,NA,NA,CASRTDRLNQPQHF,TGCGCCAGCAGGACGGACAGACTCAATCAGCCCCAGCATTTT
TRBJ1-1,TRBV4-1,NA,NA,CASSPAGMGVAFF,TGCGCCAGCAGCCCCGCGGGTATGGGGGTGGCTTTCTTT
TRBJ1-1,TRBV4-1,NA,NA,CASSQGPGDYTEAFF,TGCGCCAGCAGCCAAGGGCCGGGAGACTACACTGAAGCTTTCTTT
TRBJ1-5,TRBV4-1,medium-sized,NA,CASTLDISNQPQHF,TGCGCCAGCACCTTGGACATTAGCAATCAGCCCCAGCATTTT
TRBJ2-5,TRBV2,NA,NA,CASSVGETQYF,TGTGCCAGCAGTGTTGGAGAGACCCAGTACTTC
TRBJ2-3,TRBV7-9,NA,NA,CASSRSGTGTDTQYF,TGTGCCAGCAGCCGCTCCGGGACGGGCACAGATACGCAGTATTTT
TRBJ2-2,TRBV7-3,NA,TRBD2,CASSFNERDGNGELFF,TGTGCCAGCAGCTTTAACGAGCGGGACGGGAACGGGGAGCTGTTTTTT
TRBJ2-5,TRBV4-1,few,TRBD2,CASQSRLAAPETQYF,TGCGCCAGCCAGTCAAGACTAGCGGCACCAGAGACCCAGTACTTC
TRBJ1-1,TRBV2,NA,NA,CASSEGLQGTEAFF,TGTGCCAGCAGTGAAGGATTACAGGGCACTGAAGCTTTCTTT
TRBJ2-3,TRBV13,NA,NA,CASRAFTQANTDTQYF,TGTGCCAGCCGAGCATTCACACAGGCTAACACAGATACGCAGTATTTT
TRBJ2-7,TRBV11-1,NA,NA,CASSLGTYEQYF,TGTGCCAGCAGCTTAGGGACATACGAGCAGTACTTC
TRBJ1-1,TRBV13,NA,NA,CASSFNTEAFF,TGTGCCAGCAGCTTCAACACTGAAGCTTTCTTT
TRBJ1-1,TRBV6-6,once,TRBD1,CASGQGTEAFF,TGTGCCAGTGGACAGGGAACTGAAGCTTTCTTT
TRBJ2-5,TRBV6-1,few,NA,CASRPGGSQETQYF,TGTGCCAGCCGACCTGGAGGCAGCCAAGAGACCCAGTACTTC
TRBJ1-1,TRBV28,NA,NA,CASSLSGVNTEAFF,TGTGCCAGCAGTTTATCAGGGGTGAACACTGAAGCTTTCTTT
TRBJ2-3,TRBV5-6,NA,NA,CASSPGRPSDTQYF,TGTGCCAGCAGCCCAGGACGACCTTCGGATACGCAGTATTTT
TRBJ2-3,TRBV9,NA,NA,CASSTRPQLVADTQYF,TGTGCCAGCTCCACTCGACCCCAACTGGTCGCAGATACGCAGTATTTT
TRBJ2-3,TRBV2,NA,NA,CASSEQGADTQYF,TGTGCCAGCAGTGAGCAGGGCGCAGATACGCAGTATTTT
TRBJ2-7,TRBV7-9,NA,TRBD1,CASSVGQGYEQYF,TGTGCCAGCAGCGTGGGACAGGGGTACGAGCAGTACTTC
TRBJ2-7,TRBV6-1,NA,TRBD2,CASSARGAGVSGSYEQYF,TGTGCCAGCAGTGCCAGGGGAGCGGGAGTATCTGGATCCTACGAGCAGTACTTC
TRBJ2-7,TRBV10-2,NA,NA,CASRDDRAYEQYF,TGCGCCAGCAGGGACGACCGAGCCTACGAGCAGTACTTC
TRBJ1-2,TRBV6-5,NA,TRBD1,CASSSDRPWGYGYTF,TGTGCCAGCAGTTCGGACAGGCCGTGGGGCTATGGCTACACCTTC
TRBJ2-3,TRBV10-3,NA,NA,CAISDRDSLGADTQYF,TGTGCCATCAGTGACCGGGACTCTTTAGGCGCAGATACGCAGTATTTT
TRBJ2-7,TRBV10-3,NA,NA,CAISSRADEQYF,TGTGCCATCAGTTCAAGAGCCGACGAGCAGTACTTC